Reported below is one T cell receptor (beta chain). Its antigen remains unidentified. The data derive from a study of Ad26.COV2.S vaccination and SARS-CoV-2 variants. Treatment: 19 received Ad26.COV2.S at low or high dose, single or two shots; 5 received placebo; per-sample allocation not given. Sampling happened 63 days after the first vaccine or placebo injection. Findings and caveats of the study: Vaccine recipients showed a spike-specific TCR breadth that was higher than in placebo recipients. Non-spike TCR breadth was similar in vaccine and placebo recipients. Reported findings describe substantial breadth in spike-specific CD8+ and CD4+ T cell responses following vaccination.

CDR1 and CDR2 (germline): SGDLS, YYNGEE. This CDR3 comprises 15 residues. Trimming pared 0 bases from V and 4 bases from J, leaving 14 bases between. Only in-frame clones appear in the TCRdb table, and some are missing; sequencing was by immunoSEQ multiplex PCR. The sample lists a few hundred thousand clones, approximately 89% occurring once. The rearrangement joins TRBV9 to TRBJ2-7; D gene uncertain. The TCR comes from a person aged 18-65 years who received the Ad26.COV2.S COVID-19 vaccine or a placebo. The source was peripheral blood, collected in a trial of Ad26.COV2.S vaccine versus placebo. CDR3 protein: CASSVGHNIIYEQYF. The CDR3, as DNA: TGTGCCAGCAGCGTAGGTCACAACATAATATACGAGCAGTACTTC.